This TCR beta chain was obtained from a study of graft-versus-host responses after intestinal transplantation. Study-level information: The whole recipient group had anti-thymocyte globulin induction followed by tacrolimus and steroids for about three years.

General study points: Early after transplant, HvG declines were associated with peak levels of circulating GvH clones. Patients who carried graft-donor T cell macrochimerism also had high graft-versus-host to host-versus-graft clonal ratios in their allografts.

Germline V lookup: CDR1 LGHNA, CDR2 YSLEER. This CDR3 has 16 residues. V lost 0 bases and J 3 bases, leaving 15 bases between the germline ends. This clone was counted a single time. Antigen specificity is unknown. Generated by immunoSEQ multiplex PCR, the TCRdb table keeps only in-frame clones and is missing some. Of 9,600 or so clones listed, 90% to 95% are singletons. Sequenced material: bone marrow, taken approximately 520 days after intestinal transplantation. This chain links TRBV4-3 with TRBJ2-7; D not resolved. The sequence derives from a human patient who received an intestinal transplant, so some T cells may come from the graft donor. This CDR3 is CASSQDHPRYIYEQYF. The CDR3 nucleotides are TGCGCCAGCAGCCAAGATCACCCGAGGTATATCTACGAGCAGTACTTC.